This T cell receptor beta chain came from a study of T-cell reconstitution after alpha-beta-depleted transplantation in children. This clonotype has at least ten counts. Its antigen remains unidentified. Unique molecular identifiers were incorporated into the prepared TCRbeta library. TCRdb itself ran the PCR reads through MiXCR, one entry per CDR3 protein. The table includes fewer than 550,000 distinct CDR3 sequences, about 10% detected once. Findings and caveats of the study: It was newly produced T cells that mostly accounted for T-cell counts and diversity one year after transplant. There were some patients whose high TCRbeta diversity at day 60 came from surviving recipient T cells and thymic progenitors. By about two months after transplant, alpha-beta T cells reportedly arose from several hundred graft clones that had expanded.

The sample here was PBMCs, taken before TCRalphabeta/CD19-depleted stem cell transplant. The clonotype comes from a child aged 2 to 10 with inherited bone marrow failure, due to receive a stem cell transplant.

CDR3 bases: TGTGCCAGCAGCATAGACCGAGTCTGGGAGACCCAGTACTTC. As protein: CASSIDRVWETQYF. This rearrangement joins TRBV7-8 to TRBJ2-5, with no clear D. In germline, CDR1 is SGHVS, CDR2 FQNEAQ. The length of the CDR3 is 14 residues. V was cut by 5 bases and J by 5 bases, with 15 bases left in between.